Listed below are T cell receptor beta chains from one sample, sequenced in a study of response to subunit inactivated influenza vaccine. MiXCR, run by TCRdb on the RT-PCR reads, gives a single entry per CDR3 protein. The sample carries about 310,000 distinct CDR3 sequences, around 22% recorded once. Sequenced material: PBMCs from blood, taken less than 22 months after vaccination. These receptor sequences come from a man between 50 and 70 years old who received an inactivated influenza vaccine. The CDR3 runs from the conserved cysteine through the conserved F or W. A D gene is named only where the DNA matches it firmly. Expanded clones get a size class; other rows say once, few or many, or leave the size out.

v_gene,abundance,j_gene,d_gene,CDR3nt,CDR3aa
TRBV10-3,few,TRBJ1-5,.,TGTGCCATCAGTGACCCAATGTTCGGGGACGGACAGCCCCAGCATTTT,CAISDPMFGDGQPQHF
TRBV7-2,.,TRBJ2-1,TRBD2,TGTGCCAGCAGCTTAGTGTTAGCGGGCCATGAGCAGTTCTTC,CASSLVLAGHEQFF
TRBV7-9,few,TRBJ2-5,.,TGTGCCAGCAGCTTTGGGGGATACCAAGAGACCCAGTACTTC,CASSFGGYQETQYF
TRBV30,.,TRBJ2-3,.,TGTGCCTGGAGCAAAAGACTAGTAACAGATACGCAGTATTTT,CAWSKRLVTDTQYF
TRBV12-3/TRBV12-4,few,TRBJ1-2,.,TGTGCCAGCAGTCCCCTGCGGGTGGCCGGCTACACCTTC,CASSPLRVAGYTF
TRBV27,.,TRBJ2-5,TRBD2,TGTGCCAGCAGACTAGCGGGAGTGGGGGAGACCCAGTACTTC,CASRLAGVGETQYF
TRBV4-1,.,TRBJ2-7,.,TGCGCCAGCAGCGTCCGGGACATAAGAGGAAGCGAGCAGTACTTC,CASSVRDIRGSEQYF
TRBV5-8,many,TRBJ1-1,TRBD1,TGTGCCAGCAGCTTCGGGACAGGGAACACTGAAGCTTTCTTT,CASSFGTGNTEAFF
TRBV10-3,.,TRBJ2-3,.,TGTGCCATCAGTGAGAATCCCCCCGGGAGTGGGGGCACAGATACGCAGTATTTT,CAISENPPGSGGTDTQYF
TRBV4-2,.,TRBJ1-1,TRBD1,TGTGCCAGCAGCCAAGGGACCATCGACAGGGAGAACACTGAAGCTTTCTTT,CASSQGTIDRENTEAFF
TRBV18,.,TRBJ1-5,.,TGTGCCAGCTCACCAAATTCCCCGGGGGCGGGCAATCAGCCCCAGCATTTT,CASSPNSPGAGNQPQHF
TRBV18,few,TRBJ1-5,.,TGTGCCAGCTCACCACGACTACAGGATCAGCCCCAGCATTTT,CASSPRLQDQPQHF
TRBV20-1,.,TRBJ2-1,.,TGCAGTGCTGACCCGTCTTCGGCCACCTCCTACAATGAGCAGTTCTTC,CSADPSSATSYNEQFF
TRBV18,few,TRBJ2-7,.,TGTGCCAGCTCACCACCGTCCGGGGGCTTCCACGAGCAGTACTTC,CASSPPSGGFHEQYF
TRBV7-2,.,TRBJ2-7,TRBD1,TGTGCCAGCAGCACATCCGGGACAGGGCTCGAGCAGTACTTC,CASSTSGTGLEQYF
TRBV12-3/TRBV12-4,many,TRBJ1-1,.,TGTGCCAGCAGCTTAGGGACCCCGAACACTGAAGCTTTCTTT,CASSLGTPNTEAFF
TRBV27,.,TRBJ1-5,.,TGTGCCAGCAGAAGCAGGGGTGCCTGGAATCAGCCCCAGCATTTT,CASRSRGAWNQPQHF
TRBV20-1,.,TRBJ2-7,.,TGCAGTGCGTCGCAGGGTAACTACGAGCAGTACTTC,CSASQGNYEQYF
TRBV7-9,few,TRBJ1-4,.,TGTGCCAGCAGCTTTAACCGGGCGGATGAAAAACTGTTTTTT,CASSFNRADEKLFF
TRBV7-9,.,TRBJ1-4,TRBD1,TGTGCCAGCAGCCTCAGACAGGGGGCTGAAAAACTGTTTTTT,CASSLRQGAEKLFF
TRBV7-3,few,TRBJ1-4,.,TGTGCCAGCAGCATCCGGGACGGATATGAAAAACTGTTTTTT,CASSIRDGYEKLFF
TRBV18,.,TRBJ2-7,TRBD1,TGTGCCAGCTCACCTCTACCGGGACAGTCCTACGAGCAGTACTTC,CASSPLPGQSYEQYF
TRBV29-1,many,TRBJ2-5,.,TGCAGCGTTGGGTACCGACCTGGGGAGACCCAGTACTTC,CSVGYRPGETQYF
TRBV10-2,.,TRBJ2-5,TRBD2,TGCGCCAGCAGTGAGTTTCCGGCTAGCGGGAAAGAGACCCAGTACTTC,CASSEFPASGKETQYF
TRBV15,.,TRBJ1-1,.,TGTGCCACCACCCCGGCAGGATCGAACACTGAAGCTTTCTTT,CATTPAGSNTEAFF
TRBV24-1,few,TRBJ2-3,.,TGTGCCACCAGTGTCGCTCCGGGACAAGACACAGATACGCAGTATTTT,CATSVAPGQDTDTQYF
TRBV6-5,many,TRBJ1-2,.,TGTGCCAGCAGTTCCCCCGTTGGGGGCAACGGCTACACCTTC,CASSSPVGGNGYTF
TRBV6-5,.,TRBJ1-4,TRBD1,TGTGCCAGCAGTTACGATTGGGACAGTCCTAATGAAAAACTGTTTTTT,CASSYDWDSPNEKLFF
TRBV6-2/TRBV6-3,.,TRBJ2-3,TRBD2,TGTGCCAGCAGTCGACTAGCGGGGGGGCAAGAAGATACGCAGTATTTT,CASSRLAGGQEDTQYF
TRBV5-1,.,TRBJ2-4,.,TGCGCCAGCAGCTTGAAAACAGCAAACATTCAGTACTTC,CASSLKTANIQYF
TRBV2,.,TRBJ2-3,.,TGTGCCAGCACCCCCGACTTCTTCGGCACAGATACGCAGTATTTT,CASTPDFFGTDTQYF
TRBV12-3/TRBV12-4,.,TRBJ1-2,.,TGTGCCAGCTCTTGGTCCGGGGCGGAGTATGGCTACACCTTC,CASSWSGAEYGYTF
TRBV12-3/TRBV12-4,many,TRBJ1-6,TRBD1,TGTGCCAGCAGTTTAGGGGACAGGAGGAGTTCACCCCTCCACTTT,CASSLGDRRSSPLHF
TRBV25-1,few,TRBJ1-2,.,TGTGCCAGCAGTGAAATCAACAATTATGGCTACACCTTC,CASSEINNYGYTF
TRBV7-9,many,TRBJ1-2,.,TGTGCCAGCACCCTATCTGGGGGTATGAATGGCTACACCTTC,CASTLSGGMNGYTF
TRBV11-2,.,TRBJ1-2,.,TGTGCCAGCAGCTCCTTCAAGCAAAACTATGGCTACACCTTC,CASSSFKQNYGYTF
TRBV20-1,once,TRBJ1-4,.,TGCAGTGCGACTGGGGCTGGGAATGAAAAACTGTTTTTT,CSATGAGNEKLFF
TRBV16,.,TRBJ2-7,.,TGTGCCAGCAGCCCGTGGCAAGCCTACGAGCAGTACTTC,CASSPWQAYEQYF
TRBV19,.,TRBJ2-3,.,TGTGCCAGTAGTAGCAGACAGGATTCCACAGATACGCAGTATTTT,CASSSRQDSTDTQYF
TRBV29-1,.,TRBJ1-1,TRBD1,TGCAGCGATGGACAGGGACCAAACACTGAAGCTTTCTTT,CSDGQGPNTEAFF